The 27 T cell receptor beta chains below all came from one sample that was sequenced in a study of identical twins. TCRdb redid the calling of the 5' RACE reads with MiXCR, one entry per CDR3 protein. The table includes 280,000 or so distinct CDR3 sequences, roughly 8.6% detected once. The same data also contributed to another study, on yellow fever vaccine responses in identical twins.

Sequenced material: memory (CD45RO+) T cells sorted from blood. Receptors originate from a woman aged 18-29 years in good health.

This rearrangement joins TRBV6-2 or TRBV6-3 to TRBJ2-1; 10 bases match TRBD2. After removal of 6 bases from V and 8 bases from J, the junction contained 16 bases not matched to a gene. CDR3 length equals 17 residues. CDR1 MNHEY and CDR2 SVGEGT come from the germline V gene. CDR3 region: CASRTTSGTSDRYEQFF. As DNA, the CDR3 is TGTGCCAGCAGGACCACATCCGGGACTAGCGATAGATATGAGCAGTTCTTC.

In its sample, this clonotype was seen many times. The chain combines TRBV6-4 with TRBJ2-5; 13 nucleotides line up with TRBD2. Trimming took 6 bases from V and 1 from J; bases not matched to a gene: 2. CDR3 size: 15 residues. Germline V gene lookup returns CDR1 MRHNA and CDR2 SNTAGT. The CDR3: CASSRTSGGQETQYF. CDR3 bases: TGTGCCAGCAGCCGGACTAGCGGGGGCCAAGAGACCCAGTACTTC.

At least ten counts were recorded for this clonotype. The genes are TRBV29-1 and TRBJ1-1, with a weak D call TRBD1 (5 bases). Germline lookup yields CDR1 SQVTM and CDR2 ANQGSEA. With 8 bases removed from V and 0 bases from J, the gap between germline ends came to 13 bases. The CDR3 has 13 amino acids. The DNA for the CDR3 is TGCAGCTCCTGGGGCCTTATGAACACTGAAGCTTTCTTT. The encoded protein is CSSWGLMNTEAFF.

The chain couples TRBV24-1 to TRBJ2-1; D not certain. Germline V CDR1 and CDR2: KGHDR, SFDVKD. The CDR3 consists of 14 residues. Trimming removed 3 bases at V and 1 base at J, with 6 bases between. CDR3 DNA: TGTGCCACCAGTGATCCCCAATCCTACAATGAGCAGTTCTTC. Protein sequence: CATSDPQSYNEQFF.

This clonotype was picked up a small number of times. The CDR3 sequence: CASSLRLSDLTGELFF. CDR3 nucleotide sequence: TGTGCCAGCAGCTTACGGCTCAGCGATCTAACCGGGGAGCTGTTTTTT. The rearrangement links TRBV5-5 to TRBJ2-2; D remains unclear. V lost 2 bases and J 5 bases, leaving 16 bases between the germline ends. Germline V gene sequence: CDR1 SGHKS, CDR2 YYEKEE (reference sequence). The CDR3 spans 16 residues.

In its sample, this clonotype was seen a few times. V is TRBV2 and J is TRBJ2-1; D may be TRBD1 (5 bases). V was trimmed by 8 bases and J by 4 bases, leaving 12 bases between them. Looked up from germline, CDR1 is SNHLY and CDR2 is FYNNEI. There are 13 residues in the CDR3. This CDR3 reads CASYGAYYNEQFF. The CDR3 nucleotides read TGTGCCAGCTATGGGGCTTATTACAATGAGCAGTTCTTC.

This clonotype occurred a few times. The V call is TRBV19, the J call TRBJ2-7, with a weak D call TRBD1 (5 bases). The V end lost 5 bases, the J end lost 5 bases, and 16 bases lay between the germline ends. This CDR3 spans 14 amino acids. Germline CDR1 is LNHDA and CDR2 is SQIVND (reference sequence). The CDR3 DNA sequence: TGTGCCAGTAGTTTAACAGGTACGAGGAACGAGCAGTACTTC. Residues: CASSLTGTRNEQYF.

The gene calls are TRBV20-1 and TRBJ1-4; D possibly corresponds to TRBD1 (5 bases). Between the trimmed V and J ends, which lost 1 base and 7 bases, there was a span of 16 bases. CDR3 length equals 15 residues. Germline V gene sequence: CDR1 DFQATT, CDR2 SNEGSKA (reference sequence). CDR3 nucleotide sequence: TGCAGTGCTAGAGGGGCGACAGAATCGCCTGAAAAACTGTTTTTT. Its protein is CSARGATESPEKLFF.

In this sample, this clonotype turned up many times. The rearrangement joins TRBV12-3 or TRBV12-4 to TRBJ1-4; D unclear. Trimming shortened V by 8 bases and J by 8 bases, and 21 bases separated the two germline ends. The CDR3 runs to 15 residues. The CDR3 DNA is TGTGCCAGCCAGATGCATTTGGGGTTTCGGGAAAAACTGTTTTTT. It yields the protein CASQMHLGFREKLFF.

This rearrangement joins TRBV4-2 to TRBJ2-3; the D is unclear. This CDR3 has 13 amino acids. V was trimmed by 8 bases and J by 0 bases, leaving 9 bases between them. The germline gives CDR1 LGHNA, CDR2 YNFKEQ. The DNA of the CDR3 is TGTGCCAGCCATGATTGGAGCACAGATACGCAGTATTTT. This codes for CASHDWSTDTQYF.

This clonotype was recorded at least ten times. The chain joins TRBV7-3 to TRBJ2-1; TRBD2 matches 7 bases. This CDR3 contains 15 residues. V shed 2 bases and J 4 bases; nucleotides not matched to a gene: 5. Germline V CDR1 and CDR2: SGHTA, FQGTGA. The CDR3 nucleotides read TGTGCCAGCAGCTTATATCCTAGCGGATACAATGAGCAGTTCTTC. This codes for CASSLYPSGYNEQFF. The variable domain in full, with the rest retrieved from reference TRBV7-3 and TRBJ2-1, is GAGVSQTPSNKVTEKGKYVELRCDPISGHTALYWYRQSLGQGPEFLIYFQGTGAADDSGLPNDRFFAVRPEGSVSTLKIQRTERGDSAVYLCASSLYPSGYNEQFFGPGTRLTVL.

The rearrangement uses TRBV27 and TRBJ2-3, with TRBD2 matching 11 bases. V shed 2 bases and J 1 base; nucleotides not matched to a gene: 14. This CDR3 comprises 20 residues. Germline CDR1 is MNHEY and CDR2 is SMNVEV (reference sequence). This CDR3 is CASSLRRTVSGRGGTDTQYF. CDR3 nucleotide sequence: TGTGCCAGCAGTTTAAGGCGGACAGTTAGCGGGAGGGGGGGCACAGATACGCAGTATTTT.

The chain uses TRBV6-1 and TRBJ2-3; D possibly uses TRBD1 or TRBD2 (5 bases each). The V end was cut by 3 bases, the J end by 7 bases, with 14 bases between. The length of the CDR3 is 14 residues. In germline, CDR1 is MNHNS, CDR2 SASEGT. The CDR3 protein is CASSEGRGLYTQYF. For the CDR3, the DNA is TGTGCCAGCAGTGAGGGACGGGGATTGTATACGCAGTATTTT.

This clonotype was seen at least ten times. V usage is TRBV7-3 and J usage is TRBJ1-1; TRBD1 might be the D (5 bases). This CDR3 has 13 amino acids. V lost 5 bases and J 6 bases, leaving 13 bases between the germline ends. Germline values: CDR1 SGHTA, CDR2 FQGTGA. CDR3 in DNA: TGTGCCAGCAGCCTTGGGACGGCTTCTGAAGCTTTCTTT. As protein: CASSLGTASEAFF.

The chain combines TRBV19 with TRBJ1-5, with a weak D call TRBD1 (6 bases). Germline V lookup: CDR1 LNHDA, CDR2 SQIVND (reference sequence). The CDR3 has 15 amino acids. V lost 4 bases and J lost 0, with 10 bases in between. CDR3 region: CASSTTGNSNQPQHF. Here the CDR3 DNA reads TGTGCCAGTAGTACGACAGGAAATAGCAATCAGCCCCAGCATTTT.

This clonotype has ten or more counts. V usage is TRBV5-1 and J usage is TRBJ2-3; the D gene could be TRBD1 or TRBD2 (6 bases each). The CDR3 sequence is 14 residues long. Trimming removed 4 bases from V and 0 bases from J, with 9 bases in between. Per germline, CDR1 SGHRS and CDR2 YFSETQ. This chain's CDR3 is CASSPGASTDTQYF. CDR3 coding DNA: TGCGCCAGCAGCCCGGGGGCTAGCACAGATACGCAGTATTTT.

The V call is TRBV29-1, the J call TRBJ1-1; 7 positions match TRBD1. The germline CDR1 and CDR2 sequences are SQVTM and ANQGSEA. The length of the CDR3 is 14 residues. Unmatched junction bases numbered 6, after V lost 5 bases and J lost 0 bases. In DNA form, the CDR3 reads TGCAGCGTTACGAAGGGGGCGGTGAACACTGAAGCTTTCTTT. This gives the protein CSVTKGAVNTEAFF.

The chain has TRBV2 and TRBJ2-7, with D possibly being TRBD2 (6 bases). The CDR3 is 18 residues long. Germline CDR1 and CDR2: SNHLY and FYNNEI. The CDR3 DNA reads as TGTACCTGCAGTCTCAACTCTTGGTTAGCGGCCACCTCCTACGAGCAGTACTTC. Translation: CTCSLNSWLAATSYEQYF.

This clonotype was seen at least ten times. The chain links TRBV24-1 to TRBJ2-7; D is undetermined. The CDR3 has 12 amino acids. Per the germline V gene, CDR1 is KGHDR and CDR2 is SFDVKD. Deletions cut 4 bases from V and 7 bases from J, with 10 bases between. The CDR3 DNA is TGTGCCACCAGTGACAACAAAGCGGAGCAGTACTTC. This encodes CATSDNKAEQYF.

This clonotype turned up a few times. This sequence joins TRBV5-1 and TRBJ1-2, with 10 bases identical to TRBD1. The CDR3 totals 14 residues. V shed 3 bases, J shed 3 bases, and the junction held 2 bases outside the gene matches. The germline gives CDR1 SGHRS, CDR2 YFSETQ. CDR3 sequence (DNA): TGCGCCAGCAGCTGGGACAGGGGAGACTATGGCTACACCTTC. Its translation is CASSWDRGDYGYTF.

A few counts support this clonotype. V and J are TRBV6-1 and TRBJ1-5; tentatively, D is TRBD1 (5 bases). V was pared by 1 base and J by 0 bases, with 10 bases between. The germline V gene encodes CDR1 MNHNS and CDR2 SASEGT. The CDR3 is made up of 16 amino acids. The CDR3 coding sequence is TGTGCCAGCAGTGAAGAACAGGTCCATAGCAATCAGCCCCAGCATTTT. Its translation: CASSEEQVHSNQPQHF.

The chain couples TRBV2 to TRBJ2-3, with a weak D call TRBD1 (5 bases). The CDR3 contains 15 residues. Looked up from germline, CDR1 is SNHLY and CDR2 is FYNNEI. The germline V and J ends were trimmed by 4 bases and 1 base, with 12 bases remaining between them. The CDR3 coding sequence is TGTGCCAGCAGTGCCGAGACAGCCGGCACAGATACGCAGTATTTT. Encoded protein: CASSAETAGTDTQYF.

This clonotype has a count of ten or more. The chain employs TRBV5-1 and TRBJ2-3; D tentatively reads TRBD1 or TRBD2 (5 bases each). There are 14 residues in the CDR3. V was shortened by 5 bases and J by 2 bases, with 12 bases between the two germline ends. Germline CDR1 reads SGHRS; CDR2 reads YFSETQ. The CDR3 sequence is CASRREGYTDTQYF. CDR3 in DNA: TGCGCCAGCAGGAGAGAGGGGTACACAGATACGCAGTATTTT.

The sample holds many counts of this clonotype. The V call is TRBV5-1, the J call TRBJ2-7, with TRBD1 matching 8 bases. There are 13 residues in the CDR3. V dropped 5 bases and J dropped 7; count of bases not matched to a gene: 8. Germline V gene data show CDR1 as SGHRS and CDR2 as YFSETQ. The CDR3 here is CASSPGQAGEQYF. The DNA of the CDR3 is TGCGCCAGCAGTCCGGGACAGGCTGGTGAGCAGTACTTC.

This clonotype was recorded a few times. CDR3 sequence (DNA): TGCGCCAGCAGCCGGGGGGACAGTTTGCCGAACACTGAAGCTTTCTTT. Its translation is CASSRGDSLPNTEAFF. This sequence joins TRBV4-1 and TRBJ1-1; 7 nucleotides align to TRBD1. The trim removed 4 bases at V and 1 base at J, leaving 9 bases unmatched. Per germline, CDR1 MGHRA and CDR2 YSYEKL. There are 16 residues in the CDR3.

CDR3 region: CATSGGLAFSTDTQYF. CDR3 bases: TGTGCCACCAGCGGGGGACTAGCCTTTAGCACAGATACGCAGTATTTT. V and J are TRBV15 and TRBJ2-3, with 9 bases lining up with TRBD2. CDR3 length: 16 residues. Germline CDR1 LNHNV, CDR2 YYDKDF (reference sequence). V gave up 5 bases and J gave up 0 bases; unmatched junction bases: 6.

Only a few counts were recorded for this clonotype. The chain uses TRBV5-1 and TRBJ2-2; possible D gene TRBD1, 6 bases. The ends were cut back, 5 bases at V and 0 bases at J, with 11 bases in the middle. This CDR3 comprises 15 residues. Germline CDR1 is SGHRS and CDR2 is YFSETQ. Here the CDR3 DNA reads TGCGCCAGCAGTGCCGGGACACCGAACACCGGGGAGCTGTTTTTT. This sequence encodes CASSAGTPNTGELFF. Full variable domain (remainder filled in from reference TRBV5-1 and TRBJ2-2): KAGVTQTPRYLIKTRGQQVTLSCSPISGHRSVSWYQQTPGQGLQFLFEYFSETQRNKGNFPGRFSGRQFSNSRSEMNVSTLELGDSALYLCASSAGTPNTGELFFGEGSRLTVL.